A single sample is the source of the 19 T cell receptor beta chains below, sequenced in a study of Ad26.COV2.S vaccination and SARS-CoV-2 variants. Measured with immunoSEQ multiplex PCR; TCRdb has only the in-frame clones, and not every one. The sample has tens of thousands of clones, more than 70% seen once. Specimen: peripheral blood, collected after recovery from COVID-19. These receptors were taken from a human donor who had recovered from COVID-19.

This clone showed up many times. The CDR3 DNA follows: TGTGCCAGCAGGATGACAGGGGGCGAGGAGACCCAGTACTTC. It encodes CASRMTGGEETQYF. This chain joins TRBV7-8 and TRBJ2-5; 10 bases map to TRBD1. This CDR3 comprises 14 residues. Germline values: CDR1 SGHVS, CDR2 FQNEAQ. The V and J ends lost 6 bases and 5 bases, in that order; junction bases with no gene match: 6.

The chain is built from TRBV28 and TRBJ2-7; TRBD2 agrees at 8 bases. Germline CDR1 reads MDHEN; CDR2 reads SYDVKM. V lost 6 bases, J lost 6 bases, and 19 bases stayed unmatched. This CDR3 has 17 residues. The CDR3 reads CASSPTLGEREMIEQYF. Written as DNA, the CDR3 is TGTGCCAGCAGCCCCACCCTCGGGGAGCGGGAGATGATCGAGCAGTACTTC.

The chain couples TRBV28 to TRBJ2-1; 10 nucleotides line up with TRBD2. Germline V CDR1 and CDR2: MDHEN, SYDVKM. The CDR3 length is 21 residues. V trimming: 1 base; J trimming: 0 bases; junction bases outside the gene matches: 15. CDR3 protein: CASSLYPPTKLAGSSYNEQFF. CDR3 bases: TGTGCCAGCAGTTTATACCCGCCCACTAAACTAGCGGGGAGCTCCTACAATGAGCAGTTCTTC.

This clone was observed a few times. This chain links TRBV18 with TRBJ2-7, with D hard to call. V lost 5 bases and J lost 7, with 15 bases in between. CDR3 length equals 13 residues. Germline V gene sequence: CDR1 KGHSH, CDR2 LQKENI. Here the CDR3 DNA reads TGTGCCAGCTCAATCATAGGAGACGAAGAGCAGTACTTC. It is translated as CASSIIGDEEQYF.

The chain has TRBV7-3 and TRBJ2-3, with unresolved D. The CDR3 loop spans 13 amino acids. Looked up from germline, CDR1 is SGHTA and CDR2 is FQGTGA. Between the trimmed V and J ends, which lost 4 bases and 2 bases, there was a span of 7 bases. The CDR3 DNA reads as TGTGCCAGCAGCTCCTCCTACACAGATACGCAGTATTTT. Protein: CASSSSYTDTQYF.

The chain uses TRBV4-3 and TRBJ1-6; D uncertain. From germline, CDR1 is LGHNA and CDR2 YSLEER. This CDR3 has 18 amino acids. With 4 bases removed from V and 9 bases from J, the gap between germline ends came to 25 bases. CDR3 sequence (DNA): TGCGCCAGCAGCCGTGTCCCGCCCTTTATTAGGAACAGTTCACCCCTCCACTTT. This codes for CASSRVPPFIRNSSPLHF.

The chain couples TRBV11-3 to TRBJ2-5; D is undetermined. This CDR3 has 14 residues. The germline gives CDR1 SGHNT, CDR2 YENEEA. Between the trimmed V and J ends, which lost 2 bases and 5 bases, there was a span of 12 bases. The CDR3 here is CASSLTPIAETQYF. CDR3 DNA sequence: TGTGCCAGCAGCTTAACGCCTATTGCTGAGACCCAGTACTTC. The full variable domain, rest sourced from reference TRBV11-3 and TRBJ2-5, is EAGVVQSPRYKIIEKKQPVAFWCNPISGHNTLYWYLQNLGQGPELLIRYENEEAVDDSQLPKDRFSAERLKGVDSTLKIQPAELGDSAVYLCASSLTPIAETQYFGPGTRLLVL.

The V and J genes are TRBV11-2 and TRBJ1-2; 7 bases align to TRBD1. Germline V gene data show CDR1 as SGHAT and CDR2 as FQNNGV. Trimming removed 2 bases from V and 4 bases from J; junction bases left unmatched: 7. The CDR3 runs to 15 residues. CDR3: CASSLTGTELYGYTF. For the CDR3, the DNA is TGTGCCAGCAGCTTAACCGGGACAGAACTCTATGGCTACACCTTC.

The chain couples TRBV6-2 or TRBV6-3 to TRBJ1-4, with D maybe TRBD1 (5 bases). The CDR3 has 15 amino acids. V was cut by 4 bases and J by 7 bases, with 16 bases left in between. Germline CDR1 and CDR2: MNHEY and SVGEGT. The CDR3 DNA follows: TGTGCCAGCAGTTCGCCTGGAGGGGCGGCTGAAAAACTGTTTTTT. Amino acids: CASSSPGGAAEKLFF.

This clone was found once. J is TRBJ2-3 and V is TRBV5-1, with 7 nucleotides matching TRBD2. This CDR3 spans 14 amino acids. CDR1 SGHRS and CDR2 YFSETQ come from the germline V gene. V lost 0 bases to trimming and J lost 3 bases; unmatched junction nucleotides: 1. This chain's CDR3 is CASSLERETDTQYF. The CDR3 region has the DNA TGCGCCAGCAGCTTGGAGCGGGAAACAGATACGCAGTATTTT.

The chain uses TRBV12-3 or TRBV12-4 and TRBJ2-4; D possibly matches TRBD1 or TRBD2 (5 bases each). The CDR3 loop spans 13 amino acids. V was trimmed by 6 bases and J by 7 bases, leaving 13 bases between them. The CDR3 protein is CASRGDGSNIQYF. The CDR3, as DNA: TGTGCCAGCAGGGGGGACGGATCCAACATTCAGTACTTC.

The DNA of the CDR3 is TGTGCCAGCAGGCGTCCGGGACAGACCGCTCTTCGTACGCAGTATTTT. Translation gives CASRRPGQTALRTQYF. The chain has TRBV28 and TRBJ2-3, with TRBD1 matching over 7 bases. Per the germline V gene, CDR1 is MDHEN and CDR2 is SYDVKM. This CDR3 region has 16 residues. The V segment lost 6 bases and the J segment 8 bases; nucleotides outside the gene matches: 17.

The chain combines TRBV7-8 with TRBJ2-6; D is ambiguous. This CDR3 comprises 15 residues. In germline, CDR1 is SGHVS, CDR2 FQNEAQ. V lost 1 base and J lost 2, with 6 bases in between. CDR3 sequence reads: CASSLVGTGANVLTF. CDR3 DNA sequence: TGTGCCAGCAGCTTAGTAGGGACTGGGGCCAACGTCCTGACTTTC.

The chain couples TRBV27 to TRBJ2-1; maybe TRBD2 (6 bases). Germline V CDR1 and CDR2: MNHEY, SMNVEV (reference sequence). This CDR3 is 14 amino acids long. V dropped 5 bases and J dropped 3 bases, with 11 bases sitting between them. The CDR3 DNA reads TGTGCCAGCAGTGGGGGGAACCTCTACAATGAGCAGTTCTTC. Translating gives CASSGGNLYNEQFF.

The CDR3 DNA reads as TGTGCCAGCAGAATGTCGTGGACGCCTAAAGACAGCAATCAGCCCCAGCATTTT. This encodes CASRMSWTPKDSNQPQHF. The rearrangement links TRBV28 to TRBJ1-5; D ambiguous. V lost 6 bases, J lost 1 base, and 22 bases lay in between. This CDR3 is built from 18 residues. Germline CDR1 MDHEN, CDR2 SYDVKM.

V usage is TRBV29-1 and J usage is TRBJ1-5, with 7 bases that match TRBD1. There are 12 residues in the CDR3. The germline V gene encodes CDR1 SQVTM and CDR2 ANQGSEA. Trimming took 8 bases from V and 7 from J; bases not matched to a gene: 8. CDR3: CSIQTGQQPQHF. CDR3 DNA: TGCAGCATCCAAACGGGACAGCAGCCCCAGCATTTT.

In DNA form, the CDR3 reads TGTGCCAGCAGCCAAGCGGGAGGCTCCTACAATGAGCAGTTCTTC. This encodes CASSQAGGSYNEQFF. The V call is TRBV7-3, the J call TRBJ2-1, with TRBD2 matching over 9 bases. The V segment lost 5 bases and the J segment 0 bases; nucleotides outside the gene matches: 2. CDR3 length: 15 amino acids. Germline lookup yields CDR1 SGHTA and CDR2 FQGTGA.

Only a few counts were recorded for this clone. V gene TRBV10-3 combines with J gene TRBJ1-1; TRBD1 might be the D (6 bases). CDR3 size: 14 residues. V gave up 0 bases and J gave up 1 base, with 6 bases separating them. In germline, CDR1 is ENHRY, CDR2 SYGVKD. This CDR3 is CAISESGGNTEAFF. DNA for the CDR3: TGTGCCATCAGTGAGTCAGGGGGGAACACTGAAGCTTTCTTT.

J is TRBJ2-1 and V is TRBV6-9; 12 bases fit TRBD2. Germline loops: CDR1 MNHGY, CDR2 SVAAGI. The CDR3 covers 18 residues. Germline trimming cut 5 bases from V and 0 bases from J; bases unmatched to any gene: 8. CDR3: CASSPPGLAGLSYNEQFF. The CDR3 DNA sequence: TGTGCCAGCAGTCCACCGGGACTAGCGGGTCTCTCCTACAATGAGCAGTTCTTC.